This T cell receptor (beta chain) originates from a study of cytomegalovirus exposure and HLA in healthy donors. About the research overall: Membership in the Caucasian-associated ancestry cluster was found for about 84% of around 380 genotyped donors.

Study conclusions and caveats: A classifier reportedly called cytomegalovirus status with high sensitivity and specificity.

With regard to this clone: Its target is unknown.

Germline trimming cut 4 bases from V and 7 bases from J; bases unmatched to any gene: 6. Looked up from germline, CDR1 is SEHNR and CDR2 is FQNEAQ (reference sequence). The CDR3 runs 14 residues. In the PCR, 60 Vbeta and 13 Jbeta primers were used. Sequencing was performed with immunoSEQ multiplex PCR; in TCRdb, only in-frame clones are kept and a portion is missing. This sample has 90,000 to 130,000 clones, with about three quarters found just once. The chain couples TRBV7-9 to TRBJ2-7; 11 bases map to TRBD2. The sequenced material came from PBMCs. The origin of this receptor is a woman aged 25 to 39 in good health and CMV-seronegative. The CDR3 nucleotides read TGTGCCAGCAGCTATAGCGGGAGGGCCTTTGAGCAGTACTTC. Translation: CASSYSGRAFEQYF.